These T cell receptor beta chains were read from a single sample in a study of tumor and adjacent non-tumor tissue in lung cancer. Using its own MiXCR run on the multiplex PCR reads, TCRdb lists one record per CDR3 protein. The sample holds fewer than 120,000 distinct CDR3 sequences; under 90% are singletons and the top ten take approximately 22%. Sequencing used lung tumor tissue. The receptors shown here come from a man in his 70s with non-small cell lung cancer. CDR3s include the opening cysteine and the closing phenylalanine or tryptophan. D genes are given only for firm matches. The listing skips clone size in some rows; elsewhere it reads once, few, many or a size class.

cdr3_aa | cdr3_nt | j_call | clone_size | d_call | v_call
CASSAGTSGTYNEQFF | TGTGCCAGCAGCGCGGGGACTAGCGGGACGTACAATGAGCAGTTTTTC | TRBJ2-1 | . | TRBD2 | TRBV9
CTSGDMGQGEEPQYF | TGCACCAGCGGAGATATGGGACAGGGAGAAGAGCCTCAGTACTTC | TRBJ2-5 | . | TRBD1 | TRBV10-2
CSANPGTWIETQYF | TGCAGTGCTAACCCGGGGACATGGATAGAGACCCAGTACTTC | TRBJ2-5 | . | . | TRBV20-1
CASGQTGAKNIHYF | TGCGCCAGCGGCCAGACAGGAGCCAAAAACATTCACTACTTC | TRBJ2-4 | . | . | TRBV4-3
CASSLGMNTEAFF | TGTGCCAGCAGTTTGGGCATGAACACTGAAGCTTTCTTT | TRBJ1-1 | few | . | TRBV5-5
CTSSQGPYNEQFF | TGTACCAGCAGCCAGGGCCCTTACAATGAGCAGTTCTTC | TRBJ2-1 | . | . | TRBV14
CSARDIGGGGQPQHF | TGCAGTGCTAGAGATATTGGAGGGGGCGGTCAGCCCCAGCATTTT | TRBJ1-5 | many | TRBD1 | TRBV20-1
CASSQGTTQYF | TGTGCCAGTAGCCAAGGTACCACACAGTATTTT | TRBJ2-3 | . | . | TRBV14
CASSYPMTIGHQGTQYF | TGTGCCAGCAGTTACCCGATGACAATAGGCCATCAGGGTACGCAGTATTTT | TRBJ2-3 | . | . | TRBV6-2/TRBV6-3
CASSPTAGVLPHTQYF | TGTGCCAGCAGCCCGACCGCGGGAGTTTTGCCACATACGCAGTATTTT | TRBJ2-3 | . | TRBD2 | TRBV14
CASSPRRQVIREIQYF | TGTGCCAGCAGCCCCCGTCGACAGGTGATTCGGGAGATCCAGTACTTC | TRBJ2-5 | . | . | TRBV6-2/TRBV6-3
CASSLAQGAGQPQHF | TGTGCCAGCAGCTTAGCCCAGGGGGCCGGCCAGCCCCAGCATTTT | TRBJ1-5 | many | TRBD1 | TRBV7-8
CASSQNPGTGDYEQYF | TGCGCCAGCAGCCAGAACCCCGGGACAGGGGACTACGAGCAATACTTC | TRBJ2-7 | . | TRBD1 | TRBV4-1
CASSYWAGYKPQHF | TGTGCCAGCAGCTATTGGGCAGGCTATAAGCCCCAGCATTTT | TRBJ1-5 | once | . | TRBV5-6
CASSFAGRQGEQYF | TGTGCCAGCAGCTTTGCCGGGAGGCAGGGAGAGCAGTACTTC | TRBJ2-7 | . | TRBD2 | TRBV5-4
CIDSRTLAGEGDEQYF | TGCATCGACAGCCGGACATTAGCGGGAGAGGGGGACGAGCAGTACTTC | TRBJ2-7 | . | TRBD2 | TRBV4-1
CSAKTSGMVFF | TGCAGTGCTAAGACTAGCGGGATGGTCTTTTTC | TRBJ2-7 | . | TRBD2 | TRBV29-1
CASIEAVNTEAFF | TGTGCCAGCATTGAGGCGGTGAACACTGAAGCTTTCTTT | TRBJ1-1 | once | . | TRBV6-2/TRBV6-3
CASSQGTYSYEQYF | TGCGCCAGCAGCCAAGGGACTTACTCCTACGAGCAGTACTTC | TRBJ2-7 | medium-sized | . | TRBV4-3
CASSLDFRQGTLF | TGTGCCAGCAGCTTGGATTTTCGGCAAGGAACTTTATTT | TRBJ1-1 | . | . | TRBV5-4
CASGARGRAAGTGELFF | TGTGCCAGCGGAGCTAGGGGAAGGGCCGCGGGTACCGGGGAGCTGTTTTTT | TRBJ2-2 | . | . | TRBV6-2/TRBV6-3
CAISGILGTPSYNEQFF | TGTGCCATCAGTGGAATCCTCGGGACTCCTTCCTATAATGAGCAGTTCTTC | TRBJ2-1 | . | . | TRBV10-3
CASSKAGMEVYSPLHF | TGTGCCAGCAGTAAGGCCGGGATGGAGGTTTATTCACCCCTCCACTTT | TRBJ1-6 | few | . | TRBV6-5
CASCYGQGADTGELFF | TGTGCCAGCTGTTATGGACAGGGGGCAGACACCGGTGAGCTGTTTTTT | TRBJ2-2 | . | TRBD1 | TRBV6-2/TRBV6-3
CIARDPAGGRYNEQFF | TGTATTGCTAGAGATCCCGCGGGAGGGAGATACAATGAGCAGTTCTTC | TRBJ2-1 | . | TRBD2 | TRBV20-1
CASSLRQGTTDTQYF | TGTGCCAGCAGTTTACGGCAGGGGACCACAGATACGCAGTATTTT | TRBJ2-3 | many | . | TRBV28
CVSTEGRRYTEAFF | TGTGTCAGCACCGAAGGTCGGCGGTACACAGAAGCTTTCTTT | TRBJ1-1 | few | . | TRBV6-1
CASSPHSGKDASYEQYF | TGTGCCAGCAGCCCCCATTCCGGCAAGGACGCCTCCTACGAGCAGTACTTC | TRBJ2-7 | . | . | TRBV13
CVSTLAFMSSYEQYF | TGCGTCAGCACCTTAGCCTTTATGTCCTCCTACGAGCAGTACTTC | TRBJ2-7 | . | . | TRBV11-2
CIVVPWDYTDTHYF | TGCATCGTTGTCCCATGGGACTACACAGATACGCACTATTTT | TRBJ2-3 | . | TRBD2 | TRBV29-1
CASSQEPTGLSKTQYF | TGCGCCAGTAGCCAAGAGCCGACAGGGCTCTCGAAGACCCAGTACTTC | TRBJ2-5 | . | TRBD1 | TRBV4-1
CATTSGIGGYNSPLHF | TGTGCCACTACCTCCGGGATAGGGGGCTATAATTCACCCCTCCACTTT | TRBJ1-6 | once | . | TRBV12-3/TRBV12-4
CASSFFQGISYNEQFF | TGTGCCAGCAGTTTTTTTCAGGGGATCTCCTACAATGAGCAGTTCTTC | TRBJ2-1 | . | . | TRBV5-5
CRARDVGRLDYEQYF | TGCAGAGCTAGAGATGTCGGGAGGTTGGACTACGAACAGTACTTC | TRBJ2-7 | . | TRBD2 | TRBV20-1
CASRAARTIYEQYF | TGTGCCAGCAGAGCCGCCCGGACAATTTACGAGCAGTACTTC | TRBJ2-7 | many | . | TRBV6-2/TRBV6-3
CASSQDPVTEAFF | TGTGCCAGCAGCCAAGATCCCGTCACTGAAGCTTTCTTT | TRBJ1-1 | few | . | TRBV14
CASSYSMAGTVDEYF | TGTGCCAGCAGTTACTCGATGGCGGGAACGGTCGACGAGTACTTC | TRBJ2-7 | . | . | TRBV6-2/TRBV6-3
CASSSAGKTGNTIYF | TGTGCCAGCAGCTCGGCGGGTAAAACTGGAAACACCATATATTTT | TRBJ1-3 | many | . | TRBV5-6
CCARTGANQPQHF | TGCTGTGCTAGGACAGGGGCCAATCAGCCCCAGCATTTT | TRBJ1-5 | . | TRBD1 | TRBV20-1
CSVESPRERYF | TGCAGCGTTGAGTCGCCGCGCGAGCGATACTTC | TRBJ2-7 | . | . | TRBV29-1
CASTILSGANILTF | TGTGCCAGCACCATATTATCTGGGGCCAACATCCTGACTTTC | TRBJ2-6 | . | . | TRBV12-3/TRBV12-4
CAIILVGTGTDTQYF | TGTGCCATCATCTTAGTGGGGACGGGCACAGATACGCAGTATTTT | TRBJ2-3 | . | . | TRBV11-2
CASSLLGSSGGFNERFF | TGTGCCAGCAGCCTCCTAGGGTCTAGCGGGGGCTTCAATGAGCGGTTCTTC | TRBJ2-1 | once | TRBD2 | TRBV11-3
CASTSGIRGYNSPLHF | TGTGCCAGCACCTCCGGGATACGGGGTTATAATTCACCCCTCCACTTT | TRBJ1-6 | . | . | TRBV12-3/TRBV12-4
CASNVEWGGTEAFF | TGTGCCAGCAACGTCGAATGGGGTGGCACTGAAGCTTTCTTT | TRBJ1-1 | . | . | TRBV11-2
CASSLGQGQNKQYF | TGTGCGAGCAGTCTGGGACAGGGCCAAAATAAGCAGTATTTT | TRBJ2-3 | once | TRBD1 | TRBV6-1
CAISYHRQGRGLNEQFF | TGTGCCATCAGTTATCACCGGCAGGGCCGCGGGCTGAATGAGCAGTTCTTC | TRBJ2-1 | . | . | TRBV6-2/TRBV6-3
CASSLETGDGYTF | TGCGCCAGTAGCCTAGAGACAGGGGATGGCTACACATTC | TRBJ1-2 | . | TRBD1 | TRBV4-3
CSARVVSGGLNEKLFF | TGCAGTGCTAGAGTTGTTTCCGGGGGGCTTAATGAAAAACTGTTTTTT | TRBJ1-4 | many | . | TRBV20-1
CNVLQTVAYGYTF | TGCAACGTTCTCCAGACGGTGGCCTATGGCTACACCTTC | TRBJ1-2 | . | . | TRBV29-1
CARSPIGSYNEQFF | TGCGCTAGGAGCCCAATAGGGTCCTACAATGAGCAGTTCTTC | TRBJ2-1 | once | . | TRBV5-1
CASSSIKAGANVLTF | TGTGCCAGCAGCTCTATAAAGGCAGGGGCCAACGTCCTGACTTTC | TRBJ2-6 | . | . | TRBV12-3/TRBV12-4
CASSYFGCGQNSNQPQHF | TGTGCCAGCAGTTACTTCGGGTGCGGACAGAATAGCAATCAGCCCCAGCACTTC | TRBJ1-5 | . | . | TRBV6-6
CSVKSGSGTGELFF | TGCAGTGTTAAAAGCGGGAGTGGAACCGGGGAGCTGTTTTTT | TRBJ2-2 | many | TRBD2 | TRBV20-1
CAVIRRLADSYEQYF | TGTGCCGTCATAAGGAGACTAGCAGATTCTTACGAGCAGTACTTC | TRBJ2-7 | . | TRBD2 | TRBV6-5
CDSSYSGTGQLSGYTF | TGTGACAGCAGTTACTCCGGGACAGGACAGCTGAGTGGCTACACCTTC | TRBJ1-2 | . | TRBD1 | TRBV6-5
CASCLTPGSNVQYF | TGTGCCAGCTGCCTAACCCCAGGGTCAAATGTGCAGTATTTT | TRBJ2-3 | . | . | TRBV11-2